The rows below give T cell receptor beta chains drawn from one sample of a study of CD8+ T cells in alopecia areata. TCRdb's table, derived via immunoSEQ multiplex PCR, lists solely in-frame clones and lacks some. The profile shows 170,000 or so clones, roughly 61% of them singletons. Sequences were derived from CD8+ T cells sorted from blood, sampled at week 24, from a patient treated with tofacitinib. The source is a human donor with alopecia areata. Each CDR3 is given with its conserved first and last residue. The D gene is left open where the match is weak. Only some rows state a clone size, as once, few, many or a class for expanded clones.

j_call v_call clone_size d_call cdr3_aa cdr3_nt
TRBJ2-5 TRBV14 NA TRBD1 CASSQGQGARETQYF TGTGCCAGCAGCCAAGGGCAGGGGGCGAGAGAGACCCAGTACTTC
TRBJ2-5 TRBV5-1 NA NA CASTFGGSQETQYF TGCGCCAGCACCTTTGGGGGCTCCCAAGAGACCCAGTACTTC
TRBJ2-2 TRBV15 few TRBD2 CATTTFGGGADTGELFF TGTGCCACCACCACCTTTGGCGGGGGGGCGGACACCGGGGAGCTGTTTTTT
TRBJ2-5 TRBV29-1 few TRBD1 CSAEDRRQETQYF TGCAGCGCCGAGGACAGGAGACAAGAGACCCAGTACTTC
TRBJ1-1 TRBV30 NA TRBD1 CAWNSRGRTEAFF TGTGCCTGGAACTCGAGGGGGCGGACTGAAGCTTTCTTT
TRBJ2-7 TRBV7-8 NA NA CASSFRDSSYEQYF TGTGCCAGCAGCTTCCGCGACAGTTCCTACGAGCAGTACTTC
TRBJ1-1 TRBV2 NA NA CASSPGTEAFF TGTGCCAGCAGCCCGGGCACTGAAGCTTTCTTT
TRBJ1-4 TRBV4-1 NA NA CASSQVGLTREKLFF TGCGCCAGCAGCCAAGTGGGGTTGACGCGGGAAAAACTGTTTTTT
TRBJ2-7 TRBV5-1 NA NA CASSDRDGAYEQYF TGCGCCAGCAGCGACCGGGACGGCGCCTACGAGCAGTACTTC
TRBJ2-5 TRBV6-5 NA NA CASTSGGETQYF TGTGCCAGCACTTCAGGAGGAGAGACCCAGTACTTC
TRBJ2-3 TRBV6-5 NA TRBD2 CASSYFSGAGTDTQYF TGTGCCAGCAGTTACTTTAGCGGGGCTGGCACAGATACGCAGTATTTT
TRBJ2-2 TRBV29-1 few NA CSVEESVTGELFF TGCAGCGTTGAAGAATCCGTGACCGGGGAGCTGTTTTTT
TRBJ2-5 TRBV6-5 once NA CASMMGLGETQYF TGTGCCAGCATGATGGGACTGGGGGAGACCCAGTACTTC
TRBJ2-7 TRBV29-1 NA NA CSVEGRDSYEQYF TGCAGCGTTGAGGGCAGGGACTCCTACGAGCAGTACTTC
TRBJ2-7 TRBV29-1 few NA CSGRGTDYEQYF TGCAGCGGCCGGGGCACGGACTACGAGCAGTACTTC
TRBJ2-5 TRBV13 NA NA CASSPRPGTGETQYF TGTGCCAGCAGCCCCAGGCCCGGGACGGGAGAGACCCAGTACTTC
TRBJ2-1 TRBV5-1 NA NA CASGTSTPHEQFF TGCGCCAGCGGGACCTCCACCCCTCATGAGCAGTTCTTC
TRBJ2-7 TRBV30 NA NA CAWSVSPTEPYEQYF TGTGCCTGGAGTGTAAGCCCCACTGAACCCTACGAGCAGTACTTC
TRBJ2-7 TRBV7-9 few NA CASSPESYEQYF TGTGCCAGCAGCCCCGAGTCCTACGAGCAGTACTTC
TRBJ2-3 TRBV29-1 NA NA CSVVLGGDTQYF TGCAGCGTTGTACTAGGAGGAGATACGCAGTATTTT
TRBJ2-7 TRBV14 NA NA CASSLRLGREQYF TGTGCCAGCAGCCTTCGATTGGGCCGCGAGCAGTACTTC
TRBJ1-2 TRBV4-1 NA NA CASSQDSDHRVNYGYTF TGCGCCAGCAGCCAAGATAGCGACCACAGGGTTAACTATGGCTACACCTTC
TRBJ2-3 TRBV9 few NA CASSLPSDTQYF TGTGCCAGCAGCTTACCCTCCGATACGCAGTATTTT
TRBJ2-2 TRBV7-6 NA TRBD2 CASSFTGGYAGELFF TGTGCCAGCAGCTTCACGGGGGGATACGCCGGGGAGCTGTTTTTT
TRBJ2-5 TRBV7-8 NA NA CASSPPGDRGGTQYF TGTGCCAGCAGCCCCCCCGGGGACCGAGGGGGGACCCAGTACTTC
TRBJ2-7 TRBV13 NA NA CASRDFTGDYEQYF TGTGCCAGCAGGGACTTTACGGGGGACTACGAGCAGTACTTC
TRBJ2-1 TRBV7-9 NA TRBD1 CASSGESTGGYNEQFF TGTGCCAGCAGCGGGGAGTCGACAGGGGGTTACAATGAGCAGTTCTTC
TRBJ2-1 TRBV5-1 NA TRBD2 CASSLEGLGVLAAYNEQFF TGCGCCAGCAGCTTGGAGGGCTTGGGGGTCCTAGCGGCTTACAATGAGCAGTTCTTC
TRBJ2-6 TRBV29-1 NA TRBD2 CSVGRGGTGANVLTF TGCAGCGTTGGTAGGGGAGGGACTGGGGCCAACGTCCTGACTTTC
TRBJ1-2 TRBV6-1 few TRBD1 CASSEATGFRFYGYTF TGTGCCAGCAGTGAAGCGACAGGGTTTCGATTCTATGGCTACACCTTC
TRBJ2-5 TRBV29-1 few TRBD2 CSVEGASGGTQETQYF TGCAGCGTTGAAGGGGCTAGCGGGGGGACCCAAGAGACCCAGTACTTC
TRBJ1-6 TRBV10-3 many TRBD1 CAISESYDRVRNSPLHF TGTGCCATCAGTGAATCGTACGACAGGGTCAGAAATTCACCCCTCCACTTT
TRBJ2-3 TRBV9 NA TRBD2 CASSVPSGGSTDTQYF TGTGCCAGCAGCGTCCCATCGGGGGGTTCCACAGATACGCAGTATTTT
TRBJ2-1 TRBV5-6 NA NA CASSLGGGEQFF TGTGCCAGCAGCTTGGGTGGTGGTGAGCAGTTCTTC
TRBJ2-5 TRBV10-3 few NA CAISLDSMVQYF TGTGCCATCAGCCTGGACAGTATGGTCCAGTACTTC
TRBJ2-1 TRBV7-9 NA NA CASSSGPEQFF TGTGCCAGCAGCTCGGGACCCGAGCAGTTCTTC
TRBJ1-3 TRBV5-6 few NA CASSHGSSGNTIYF TGTGCCAGCAGCCACGGAAGCTCTGGAAACACCATATATTTT
TRBJ1-5 TRBV4-1 NA NA CASSQSGNQPQHF TGCGCCAGCAGCCAATCTGGGAATCAGCCCCAGCATTTT
TRBJ1-6 TRBV7-3 NA NA CASSYRDGPYSPLHF TGTGCCAGCAGCTACCGGGACGGGCCTTATTCACCCCTCCACTTT
TRBJ2-7 TRBV5-1 NA TRBD1 CASSSWTGDYEQYF TGCGCCAGCAGCTCGTGGACAGGGGACTACGAGCAGTACTTC
TRBJ1-5 TRBV4-2 NA NA CASSQDRGPGQPQHF TGTGCCAGCAGCCAAGACCGAGGGCCAGGTCAGCCCCAGCATTTT
TRBJ1-1 TRBV29-1 few NA CSVGTNTEAFF TGCAGCGTTGGGACGAACACTGAAGCTTTCTTT
TRBJ2-7 TRBV7-9 NA TRBD1 CASSSGQGGHEQYF TGTGCCAGCAGCTCGGGACAGGGGGGCCACGAGCAGTACTTC
TRBJ1-1 TRBV7-9 few TRBD1 CASSLQGLNTEAFF TGTGCCAGCAGCCTACAGGGGTTGAACACTGAAGCTTTCTTT
TRBJ2-1 TRBV5-6 few TRBD2 CASSRSGGAKGQFF TGTGCCAGCAGCCGAAGCGGGGGGGCCAAAGGGCAGTTCTTC
TRBJ2-4 TRBV2 few NA CASSEAGDQYF TGTGCCAGCAGTGAAGCGGGGGATCAGTACTTC
TRBJ2-7 TRBV5-4 NA NA CATARGGASYEQYF TGTGCCACCGCCCGCGGAGGGGCTAGCTACGAGCAGTACTTC
TRBJ2-1 TRBV27 NA NA CASSFSRVNEQFF TGTGCCAGCAGTTTTAGTAGGGTTAATGAGCAGTTCTTC
TRBJ1-5 TRBV27 NA NA CASSLSPSQPQHF TGTGCCAGCAGTTTATCCCCGTCCCAGCCCCAGCATTTT
TRBJ1-1 TRBV4-1 NA NA CASSQPPGGTEAFF TGCGCCAGCAGCCAACCTCCTGGAGGCACTGAAGCTTTCTTT